The TCR beta chain under discussion was sequenced for a study of blood T cell repertoires in COVID-19. V was cut by 5 bases and J by 6 bases, with 25 bases left in between. The CDR3 sequence is 17 residues long. Germline-derived CDR1 and CDR2 are SGHTA and FQGNSA. Libraries were prepared by immunoSEQ multiplex PCR; TCRdb keeps only in-frame clonotypes and omits some of them. The sample carries 110,000 or so clones, about four fifths recorded once. The chain employs TRBV7-2 and TRBJ1-2; D is unclear. Source material: peripheral blood. This receptor was identified in a human donor in a cohort sampled during active COVID-19. The chain's CDR3 is CASSDTLGGAWLDGYTF. Here the CDR3 DNA reads TGTGCCAGCAGCGACACACTCGGAGGCGCATGGCTGGATGGCTACACCTTC.